The T cell receptor (beta chain) described here comes from a study of CD4 T cell repertoires in COVID-19. Overall study context: After around ten days of IL-2 expansion, CFSE-low cells were relabeled and restimulated with other coronavirus spikes.

Points from the study as a whole: Some SARS-CoV-2 clonotypes, between 7 and 25%, recurred in SARS-CoV and/or HKU1 cultures. Several top expanded SARS-CoV-2-reactive clonotypes were shared by two or three memory subsets.

The assay was immunoSEQ multiplex PCR, and TCRdb's table has in-frame clones only and misses some. The sample shows about 75,000 clones, about four fifths of them seen only once. This CDR3 has 13 residues. Deletions cut 4 bases from V and 7 bases from J, with 13 bases between. As regards this clone: Its target is not known.

The gene calls are TRBV23-1 and TRBJ1-1, with a weak D call TRBD1 (5 bases). TRBV23-1 is identified as an open reading frame with a role that is uncertain. Specimen: CD4+ T cells from peripheral blood, collected after recovery from COVID-19. The clonotype was recovered from a human donor who had COVID-19. In nucleotides, the CDR3 is TGCGCCAGCAGTCTAGGCCCTGGGGGTGAAGCTTTCTTT. Amino acid sequence: CASSLGPGGEAFF.